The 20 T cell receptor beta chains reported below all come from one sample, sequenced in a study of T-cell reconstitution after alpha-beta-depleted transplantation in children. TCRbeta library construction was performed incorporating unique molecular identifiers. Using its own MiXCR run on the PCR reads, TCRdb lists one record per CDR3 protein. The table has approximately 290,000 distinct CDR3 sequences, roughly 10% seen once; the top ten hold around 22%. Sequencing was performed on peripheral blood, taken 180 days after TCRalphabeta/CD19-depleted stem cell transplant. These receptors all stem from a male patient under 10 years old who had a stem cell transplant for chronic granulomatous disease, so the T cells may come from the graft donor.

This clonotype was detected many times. The CDR3 here is CASSDGTRGGYEQYF. Here the CDR3 DNA reads TGTGCCAGCAGCGACGGGACTAGGGGGGGCTACGAGCAGTACTTC. This chain joins TRBV12-3 or TRBV12-4 and TRBJ2-7; 8 bases match TRBD2. The CDR3 is 15 residues long. The J segment lost 3 bases and the V segment lost 6 bases, leaving 10 bases of the junction unmatched.

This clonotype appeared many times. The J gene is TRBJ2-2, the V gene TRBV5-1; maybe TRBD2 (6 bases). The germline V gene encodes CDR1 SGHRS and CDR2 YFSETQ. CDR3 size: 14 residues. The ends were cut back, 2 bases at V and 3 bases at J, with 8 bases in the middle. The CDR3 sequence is CASSLREYTGELFF. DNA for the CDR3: TGCGCCAGCAGCTTACGGGAGTACACCGGGGAGCTGTTTTTT. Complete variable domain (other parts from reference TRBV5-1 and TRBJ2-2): KAGVTQTPRYLIKTRGQQVTLSCSPISGHRSVSWYQQTPGQGLQFLFEYFSETQRNKGNFPGRFSGRQFSNSRSEMNVSTLELGDSALYLCASSLREYTGELFFGEGSRLTVL.

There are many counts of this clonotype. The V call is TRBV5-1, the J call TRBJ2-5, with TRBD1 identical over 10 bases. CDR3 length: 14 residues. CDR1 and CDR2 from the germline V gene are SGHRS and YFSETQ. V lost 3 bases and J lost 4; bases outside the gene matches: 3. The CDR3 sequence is CASSSRDRGETQYF. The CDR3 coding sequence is TGCGCCAGCAGCTCCCGGGACAGGGGAGAGACCCAGTACTTC.

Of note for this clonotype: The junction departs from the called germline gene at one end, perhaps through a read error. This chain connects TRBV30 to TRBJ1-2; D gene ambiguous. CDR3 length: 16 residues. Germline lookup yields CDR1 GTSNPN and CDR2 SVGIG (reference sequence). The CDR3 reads CTWGGRSIPPNYGYTF. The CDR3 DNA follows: TGTACCTGGGGAGGGCGGTCAATACCCCCAAACTATGGCTACACCTTC. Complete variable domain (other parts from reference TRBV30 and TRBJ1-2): SQTIHQWPATLVQPVGSPLSLECTVEGTSNPNLYWYRQAAGRGLQLLFYSVGIGQISSEVPQNLSASRPQDRQFILSSKKLLLSDSGFYLCTWGGRSIPPNYGYTFGSGTRLTVV.

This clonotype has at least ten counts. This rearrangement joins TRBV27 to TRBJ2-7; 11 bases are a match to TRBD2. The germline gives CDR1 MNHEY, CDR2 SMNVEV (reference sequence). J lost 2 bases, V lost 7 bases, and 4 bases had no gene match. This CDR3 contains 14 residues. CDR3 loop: CASKPGLAAYEQYF. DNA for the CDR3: TGTGCCAGCAAACCGGGACTAGCGGCCTACGAGCAGTACTTC.

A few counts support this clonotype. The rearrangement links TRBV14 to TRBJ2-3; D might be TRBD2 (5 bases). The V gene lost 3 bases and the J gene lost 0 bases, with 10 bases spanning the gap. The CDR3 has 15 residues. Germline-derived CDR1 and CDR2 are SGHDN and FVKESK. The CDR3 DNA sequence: TGTGCCAGCAGCCATATCGGGATTAGCACAGATACGCAGTATTTT. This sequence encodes CASSHIGISTDTQYF.

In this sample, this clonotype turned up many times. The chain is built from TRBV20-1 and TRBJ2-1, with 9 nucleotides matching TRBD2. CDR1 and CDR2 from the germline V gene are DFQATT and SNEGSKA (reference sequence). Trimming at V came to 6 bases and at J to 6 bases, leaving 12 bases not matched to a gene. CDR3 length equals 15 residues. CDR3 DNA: TGCAGTGCGCCACCCCTAGCGGGAATGATCAATGAGCAGTTCTTC. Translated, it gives CSAPPLAGMINEQFF.

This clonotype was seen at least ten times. The CDR3 spells CSAPGQVFNEQFF. CDR3 nucleotides: TGCAGCGCTCCGGGACAGGTTTTCAATGAGCAGTTCTTC. This chain joins TRBV29-1 and TRBJ2-1; 8 nucleotides align to TRBD1. Trimming at V came to 7 bases and at J to 6 bases, leaving 8 bases not matched to a gene. CDR3 length equals 13 residues. Germline CDR1 reads SQVTM; CDR2 reads ANQGSEA.

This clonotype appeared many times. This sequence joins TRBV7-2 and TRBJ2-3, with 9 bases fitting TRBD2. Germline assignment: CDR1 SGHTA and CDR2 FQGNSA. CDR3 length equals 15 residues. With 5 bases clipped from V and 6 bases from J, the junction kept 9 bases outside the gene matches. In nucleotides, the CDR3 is TGTGCCAGCAGCACCAGCGGGGGGCCACCGGATACGCAGTATTTT. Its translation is CASSTSGGPPDTQYF.

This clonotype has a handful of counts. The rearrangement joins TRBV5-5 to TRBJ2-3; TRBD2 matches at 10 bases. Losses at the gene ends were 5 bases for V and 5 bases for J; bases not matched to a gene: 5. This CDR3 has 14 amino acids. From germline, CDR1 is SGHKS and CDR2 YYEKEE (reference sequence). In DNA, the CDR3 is TGTGCCAGCAGAACTAGCGGGACAAGAGATACGCAGTATTTT. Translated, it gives CASRTSGTRDTQYF.

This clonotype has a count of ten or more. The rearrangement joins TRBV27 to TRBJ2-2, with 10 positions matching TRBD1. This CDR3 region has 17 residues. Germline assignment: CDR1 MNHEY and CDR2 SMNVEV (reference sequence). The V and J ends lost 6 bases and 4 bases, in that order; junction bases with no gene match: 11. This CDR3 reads CASSPIRDRGATGELFF. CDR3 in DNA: TGTGCCAGCAGCCCTATTCGGGACAGGGGAGCCACCGGGGAGCTGTTTTTT.

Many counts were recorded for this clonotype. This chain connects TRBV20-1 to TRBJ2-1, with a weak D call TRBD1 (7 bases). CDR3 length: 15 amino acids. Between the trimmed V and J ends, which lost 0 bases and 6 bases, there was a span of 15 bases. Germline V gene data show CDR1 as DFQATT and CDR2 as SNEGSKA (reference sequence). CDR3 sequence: CSAREGRGVRNEQFF. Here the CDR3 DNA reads TGCAGTGCTAGAGAAGGCAGGGGGGTTCGCAATGAGCAGTTCTTC.

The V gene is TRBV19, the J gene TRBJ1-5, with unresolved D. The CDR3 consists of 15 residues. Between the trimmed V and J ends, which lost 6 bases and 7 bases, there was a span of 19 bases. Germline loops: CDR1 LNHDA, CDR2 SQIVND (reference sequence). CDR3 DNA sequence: TGTGCCAGTAGGCCCGGGTGGAGGGAAAACCAGCCCCAGCATTTT. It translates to CASRPGWRENQPQHF.

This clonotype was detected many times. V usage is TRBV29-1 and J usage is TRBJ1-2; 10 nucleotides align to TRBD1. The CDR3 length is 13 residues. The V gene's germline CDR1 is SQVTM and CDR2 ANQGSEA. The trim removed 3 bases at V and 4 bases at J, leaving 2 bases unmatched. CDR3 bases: TGCAGCGTTGAGAGGACAGGGGGCTATGGCTACACCTTC. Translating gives CSVERTGGYGYTF.

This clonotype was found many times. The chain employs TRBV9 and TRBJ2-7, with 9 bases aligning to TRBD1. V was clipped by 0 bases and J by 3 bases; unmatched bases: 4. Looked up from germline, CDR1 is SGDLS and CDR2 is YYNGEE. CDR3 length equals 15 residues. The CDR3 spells CASSVDGTGFYEQYF. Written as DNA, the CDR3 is TGTGCCAGCAGCGTAGATGGGACAGGGTTCTACGAGCAGTACTTC.

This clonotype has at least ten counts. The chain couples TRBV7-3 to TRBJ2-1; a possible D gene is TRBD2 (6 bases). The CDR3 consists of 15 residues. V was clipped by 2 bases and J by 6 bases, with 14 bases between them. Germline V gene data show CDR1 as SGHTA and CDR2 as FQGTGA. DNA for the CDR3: TGTGCCAGCAGCTTAGAAGCCTACGGGGGCAATGAGCAGTTCTTC. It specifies CASSLEAYGGNEQFF.

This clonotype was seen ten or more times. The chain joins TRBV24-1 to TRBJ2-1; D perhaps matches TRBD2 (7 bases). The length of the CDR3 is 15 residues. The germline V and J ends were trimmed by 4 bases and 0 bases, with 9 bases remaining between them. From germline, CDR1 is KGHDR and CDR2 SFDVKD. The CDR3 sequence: CATSERGHSYNEQFF. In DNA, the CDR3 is TGTGCCACCAGTGAGCGGGGGCACTCCTACAATGAGCAGTTCTTC.

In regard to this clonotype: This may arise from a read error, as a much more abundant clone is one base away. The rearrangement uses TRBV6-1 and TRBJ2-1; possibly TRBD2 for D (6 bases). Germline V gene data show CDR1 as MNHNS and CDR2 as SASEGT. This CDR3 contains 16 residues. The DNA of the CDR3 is TGTGCCAGCAGTGAACGACCCCTCGGGGGTTACAATGAGCAGTCCTTC. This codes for CASSERPLGGYNEQSF.

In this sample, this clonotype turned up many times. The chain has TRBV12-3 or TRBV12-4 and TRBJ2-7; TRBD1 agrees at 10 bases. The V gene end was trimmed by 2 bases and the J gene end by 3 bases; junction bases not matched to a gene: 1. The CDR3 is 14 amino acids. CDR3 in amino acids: CASSLRDRGYEQYF. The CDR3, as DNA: TGTGCCAGCAGTTTACGGGACAGGGGCTACGAGCAGTACTTC.

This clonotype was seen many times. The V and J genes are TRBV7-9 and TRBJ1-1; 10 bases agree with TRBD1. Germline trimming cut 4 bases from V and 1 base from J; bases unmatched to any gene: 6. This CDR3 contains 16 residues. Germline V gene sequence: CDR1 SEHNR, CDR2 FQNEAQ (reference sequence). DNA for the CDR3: TGTGCCAGCAGCTCTCGACAGGGGGCGCAGAACACTGAAGCTTTCTTT. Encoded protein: CASSSRQGAQNTEAFF.